These 2 T cell receptor beta chains came from one sample sequenced in a study of T cells after yellow fever vaccination. One entry per CDR3 protein, called by TCRdb with MiXCR from the 5' RACE reads. Found here are about 240,000 distinct CDR3 sequences, around 7% of them singletons; the top ten hold around 0.9%. The sequencing here drew on CD4+ T cells sorted from PBMCs, taken 15 days after the yellow fever booster vaccination. The receptors here all came from a man aged 30 to 39 who received the YFV17D yellow fever vaccine.

The chain joins TRBV7-3 to TRBJ2-1; D possibly corresponds to TRBD2 (5 bases). With 5 bases removed from V and 7 bases from J, the gap between germline ends came to 18 bases. Germline CDR1 is SGHTA and CDR2 is FQGTGA. This CDR3 region has 15 residues. This CDR3 is CASSPYGERSNEQFF. In DNA form, the CDR3 reads TGTGCCAGCAGCCCATACGGGGAACGGTCGAATGAGCAGTTCTTC.

In its sample, this clonotype was seen a few times. The chain couples TRBV9 to TRBJ2-3; perhaps TRBD2 as D (6 bases). With 7 bases removed from V and 3 bases from J, the gap between germline ends came to 15 bases. This CDR3 region has 14 residues. CDR1 is SGDLS, CDR2 YYNGEE, per germline. The CDR3 here is CASCMGGRTDTQYF. CDR3 in DNA: TGTGCCAGCTGTATGGGAGGTCGTACAGATACGCAGTATTTT.